Described below is a single T cell receptor (beta chain) sequence and its context. Different DNA sequences within this sample yield the same CDR3. The data are from a study of PD-L1 blockade in urothelial cancer. Indicated time point: pretreatment peripheral blood. Profiled with immunoSEQ multiplex PCR; TCRdb holds only in-frame clones, not every one. The sample contains about 72,000 clones, about 90% of which appear only once. The specimen was PBMCs, collected around atezolizumab (anti-PD-L1) treatment. The source of this sequence is a man in his sixties with urothelial cancer.

CDR3 in amino acids: CASSPSEETQYF. The CDR3 region has the DNA TGTGCCAGCTCACCATCCGAAGAGACCCAGTACTTC. The chain has TRBV18 and TRBJ2-5; D is uncertain. The germline V gene encodes CDR1 KGHSH and CDR2 LQKENI. The V end was cut by 2 bases, the J end by 3 bases, with 4 bases between. The CDR3 extends over 12 amino acids.